The 23 T cell receptor beta chains below all came from one sample that was sequenced in a study of radiation and T cells in renal cell carcinoma. Time point reported: blood 2 weeks post-SBRT. The sample's treatment: 15 Gy SBRT to primary tumor, nephrectomy 4 weeks later. The repertoire was sequenced with immunoSEQ multiplex PCR; TCRdb's copy has only in-frame clones and lacks some. This sample yields 100,000 to 150,000 clones, of which approximately 90% are seen a single time; 5.5% to 6.5% belongs to the top ten. The sequencing here drew on blood, taken from a patient whose treatment included radiotherapy and nephrectomy. These receptors originate from a woman in her 70s with renal cell carcinoma.

The chain links TRBV28 to TRBJ1-2, with a weak D call TRBD1 (5 bases). The length of the CDR3 is 13 residues. CDR1 and CDR2 from the germline V gene are MDHEN and SYDVKM. The V end lost 3 bases, the J end lost 2 bases, and 7 bases lay between the germline ends. The DNA of the CDR3 is TGTGCCAGCAGTTTCCGACAGAACTATGGCTACACCTTC. Translating gives CASSFRQNYGYTF.

This chain uses TRBV19 with TRBJ1-5; 8 positions agree with TRBD1. Per the germline V gene, CDR1 is LNHDA and CDR2 is SQIVND (reference sequence). Trimming cost V 4 bases and J 6 bases; bases outside gene matches: 2. The CDR3 length is 13 residues. Written as DNA, the CDR3 is TGTGCCAGTAGTAACGGACAGGGTCAGCCCCAGCATTTT. It codes for CASSNGQGQPQHF.

The chain is built from TRBV5-6 and TRBJ1-1, with TRBD1 matching over 9 bases. After removal of 4 bases from V and 4 bases from J, the junction contained 5 bases not matched to a gene. This CDR3 is 14 amino acids long. Looked up from germline, CDR1 is SGHDT and CDR2 is YYEEEE. The CDR3 loop reads CASSTGQGSTEAFF. The CDR3 coding sequence is TGTGCCAGCAGCACGGGACAGGGTAGCACTGAAGCTTTCTTT. Filled out from reference TRBV5-6 and TRBJ1-1, the complete variable domain reads DAGVTQSPTHLIKTRGQQVTLRCSPKSGHDTVSWYQQALGQGPQFIFQYYEEEERQRGNFPDRFSGHQFPNYSSELNVNALLLGDSALYLCASSTGQGSTEAFFGQGTRLTVV.

This sequence joins TRBV30 and TRBJ1-1; TRBD1 is a possible D gene (6 bases). V was clipped by 4 bases and J by 1 base, with 13 bases between them. The CDR3 has 14 amino acids. Per the germline V gene, CDR1 is GTSNPN and CDR2 is SVGIG (reference sequence). Written as DNA, the CDR3 is TGTGCCTGGAAACATACAGGGAAGAACACTGAAGCTTTCTTT. It specifies CAWKHTGKNTEAFF.

V gene TRBV5-8 combines with J gene TRBJ1-5; D not resolved. The CDR3 sequence is 12 residues long. The germline V gene encodes CDR1 SGHTS and CDR2 YDEGEE. V dropped 2 bases and J dropped 9 bases, with 9 bases sitting between them. CDR3 loop: CASSLGPWPQHF. Here the CDR3 DNA reads TGTGCCAGCAGCTTAGGGCCGTGGCCCCAGCATTTT.

The V call is TRBV7-9, the J call TRBJ1-5; TRBD1 might be the D (5 bases). Germline-derived CDR1 and CDR2 are SEHNR and FQNEAQ (reference sequence). The V gene lost 5 bases and the J gene lost 6 bases, with 14 bases spanning the gap. The CDR3 totals 14 residues. The CDR3 region has the DNA TGTGCCAGCAGCCCCGTTGCTGGGGCTCAGCCCCAGCATTTT. Translating gives CASSPVAGAQPQHF. The full variable domain, rest sourced from reference TRBV7-9 and TRBJ1-5, is DTGVSQNPRHKITKRGQNVTFRCDPISEHNRLYWYRQTLGQGPEFLTYFQNEAQLEKSRLLSDRFSAERPKGSFSTLEIQRTEQGDSAMYLCASSPVAGAQPQHFGDGTRLSIL.

This chain connects TRBV30 to TRBJ2-3; D uncertain. The CDR3 covers 12 residues. Germline-derived CDR1 and CDR2 are GTSNPN and SVGIG (reference sequence). The ends were cut back, 3 bases at V and 1 base at J, with 5 bases in the middle. CDR3 region: CAWRFRTDTQYF. CDR3 nucleotide sequence: TGTGCCTGGAGGTTCCGCACAGATACGCAGTATTTT.

CDR3 nucleotides: TGTGCCAGCAGCGTAGGAAGCGAGGAAAATTCACCCCTCCACTTT. It translates to CASSVGSEENSPLHF. The chain links TRBV9 to TRBJ1-6, with D hard to call. This CDR3 has 15 residues. In germline, CDR1 is SGDLS, CDR2 YYNGEE. V was cut by 0 bases and J by 7 bases, with 11 bases left in between.

The chain has TRBV6-5 and TRBJ1-4; D is unresolved. The CDR3 has 14 residues. V was pared by 6 bases and J by 3 bases, with 11 bases between. From germline, CDR1 is MNHEY and CDR2 SVGAGI. CDR3 sequence: CASSTTAPNEKLFF. Here the CDR3 DNA reads TGTGCCAGCAGCACCACGGCCCCTAATGAAAAACTGTTTTTT.

The V call is TRBV5-1, the J call TRBJ2-7; D remains unclear. Per the germline V gene, CDR1 is SGHRS and CDR2 is YFSETQ. The CDR3 sequence is 11 residues long. Trimming pared 4 bases from V and 2 bases from J, leaving 4 bases between. CDR3 protein: CASSGTYEQYF. CDR3 bases: TGCGCCAGCAGCGGTACCTACGAGCAGTACTTC.

The chain couples TRBV6-4 to TRBJ1-2; possible D gene TRBD1, 5 bases. Germline V CDR1 and CDR2: MRHNA, SNTAGT. This CDR3 is built from 13 residues. Trimming cost V 2 bases and J 4 bases, with 8 bases left between them. CDR3 sequence (DNA): TGTGCCAGCAGTGACACGGGGACCTATGGCTACACCTTC. Its protein is CASSDTGTYGYTF.

V is TRBV5-4 and J is TRBJ1-2, with TRBD1 matching over 7 bases. There are 14 residues in the CDR3. With 2 bases clipped from V and 2 bases from J, the junction kept 3 bases outside the gene matches. From germline, CDR1 is SGHNT and CDR2 YYREEE (reference sequence). The CDR3 here is CASSFPGGNYGYTF. The CDR3, as DNA: TGTGCCAGCAGCTTCCCAGGGGGAAACTATGGCTACACCTTC.

The J gene is TRBJ2-1, the V gene TRBV6-5, with 11 positions matching TRBD1. This CDR3 contains 15 residues. The germline V gene encodes CDR1 MNHEY and CDR2 SVGAGI. The V and J ends lost 2 bases and 5 bases, in that order; junction bases with no gene match: 2. The DNA for the CDR3 is TGTGCCAGCAGTTACCCGGGACAGGGGGACAATGAGCAGTTCTTC. Translated: CASSYPGQGDNEQFF.

The rearrangement links TRBV6-1 to TRBJ1-2, with D hard to call. The V gene's germline CDR1 is MNHNS and CDR2 SASEGT. Trimming removed 0 bases at V and 3 bases at J, with 14 bases between. This CDR3 comprises 16 residues. In DNA form, the CDR3 reads TGTGCCAGCAGTGAAGCGGGCAGATCTTGGGACTATGGCTACACCTTC. Its translation: CASSEAGRSWDYGYTF.

The V gene is TRBV27, the J gene TRBJ1-2, with TRBD1 identical over 7 bases. The CDR3 has 15 residues. Per the germline V gene, CDR1 is MNHEY and CDR2 is SMNVEV (reference sequence). Trimming at V came to 6 bases and at J to 5 bases, leaving 12 bases not matched to a gene. The CDR3: CASSFLRDSPYGYTF. The CDR3 nucleotides read TGTGCCAGCAGCTTTCTACGGGACAGCCCATATGGCTACACCTTC.

The rearrangement links TRBV27 to TRBJ2-3, with a tentative D call TRBD2 (5 bases). Trimming shortened V by 5 bases and J by 4 bases, and 19 bases separated the two germline ends. CDR1 and CDR2 (germline): MNHEY, SMNVEV (reference sequence). The CDR3 is 16 residues long. CDR3 residues: CASSRRVDGVSDTQYF. The CDR3 nucleotides read TGTGCCAGCAGTAGAAGAGTGGACGGGGTCTCAGATACGCAGTATTTT.

This rearrangement joins TRBV30 to TRBJ2-5; TRBD1 is a possible D gene (5 bases). Germline loops: CDR1 GTSNPN, CDR2 SVGIG (reference sequence). This CDR3 has 12 amino acids. V lost 2 bases to trimming and J lost 5 bases, with 9 bases between them. The CDR3 sequence: CAWSRGPETQYF. The CDR3 nucleotides are TGTGCCTGGAGTAGGGGTCCGGAGACCCAGTACTTC.

The rearrangement links TRBV7-8 to TRBJ2-7, with 9 bases aligning to TRBD1. V dropped 5 bases and J dropped 1; count of bases not matched to a gene: 9. Germline V gives CDR1 SGHVS, CDR2 FQNEAQ. The CDR3 covers 16 residues. CDR3 loop: CASSPLPGQGSYEQYF. CDR3 bases: TGTGCCAGCAGCCCCCTCCCGGGACAGGGTTCCTACGAGCAGTACTTC.

The V call is TRBV7-9, the J call TRBJ1-1, with D maybe TRBD1 (5 bases). Germline V gene sequence: CDR1 SEHNR, CDR2 FQNEAQ (reference sequence). CDR3 length: 14 residues. Trimming cost V 7 bases and J 7 bases, with 19 bases left between them. The CDR3 here is CASTNWMGEVEAFF. The CDR3 nucleotides read TGTGCCAGCACCAACTGGATGGGGGAGGTTGAAGCTTTCTTT. The full variable domain, completed using reference TRBV7-9 and TRBJ1-1, is DTGVSQNPRHKITKRGQNVTFRCDPISEHNRLYWYRQTLGQGPEFLTYFQNEAQLEKSRLLSDRFSAERPKGSFSTLEIQRTEQGDSAMYLCASTNWMGEVEAFFGQGTRLTVV.

V and J are TRBV27 and TRBJ2-5; 7 positions match TRBD1. Losses at the gene ends were 8 bases for V and 1 base for J; bases not matched to a gene: 7. Germline CDR1 is MNHEY and CDR2 is SMNVEV (reference sequence). The CDR3 contains 14 residues. The CDR3 region has the DNA TGTGCCAGCCAGTTTACAGGGGCCCAAGAGACCCAGTACTTC. It yields the protein CASQFTGAQETQYF.

The CDR3 region has the DNA TGTGCCAGCAGCCTAATTCCGGGACCCGGGGGGAATTCACCCCTCCACTTT. This codes for CASSLIPGPGGNSPLHF. The chain joins TRBV7-6 to TRBJ1-6; perhaps TRBD1 as D (5 bases). The CDR3 spans 17 residues. Trimming took 5 bases from V and 7 from J, leaving 21 bases between them. CDR1 and CDR2 from the germline V gene are SGHVS and FNYEAQ. The complete variable domain, with remaining parts taken from reference TRBV7-6 and TRBJ1-6, reads GAGVSQSPRYKVTKRGQDVALRCDPISGHVSLYWYRQALGQGPEFLTYFNYEAQQDKSGLPNDRFSAERPEGSISTLTIQRTEQRDSAMYRCASSLIPGPGGNSPLHFGNGTRLTVT.

About this clone: A junction end diverges from the germline sequence, so it may reflect a read error. The chain is built from TRBV6-1 and TRBJ2-3, with 12 bases lining up with TRBD2. Germline CDR1 and CDR2: MNHNS and SASEGT. The CDR3 sequence is 16 residues long. The CDR3 coding sequence is TGTGCCAGCAGTGCCCTAGCGGGGGGGACCACAGATACGCAATATTTT. Its protein is CASSALAGGTTDTQYF.

The chain combines TRBV25-1 with TRBJ2-3; no clear D. Trimming shortened V by 8 bases and J by 0 bases, and 6 bases separated the two germline ends. CDR3 length equals 12 residues. Germline assignment: CDR1 MGHDK and CDR2 SYGVNS. The CDR3 DNA follows: TGTGCCAGCCGTCCGAGCACAGATACGCAGTATTTT. Translation gives CASRPSTDTQYF. Supplemented by reference TRBV25-1 and TRBJ2-3, the full variable domain reads EADIYQTPRYLVIGTGKKITLECSQTMGHDKMYWYQQDPGMELHLIHYSYGVNSTEKGDLSSESTVSRIRTEHFPLTLESARPSHTSQYLCASRPSTDTQYFGPGTRLTVL.